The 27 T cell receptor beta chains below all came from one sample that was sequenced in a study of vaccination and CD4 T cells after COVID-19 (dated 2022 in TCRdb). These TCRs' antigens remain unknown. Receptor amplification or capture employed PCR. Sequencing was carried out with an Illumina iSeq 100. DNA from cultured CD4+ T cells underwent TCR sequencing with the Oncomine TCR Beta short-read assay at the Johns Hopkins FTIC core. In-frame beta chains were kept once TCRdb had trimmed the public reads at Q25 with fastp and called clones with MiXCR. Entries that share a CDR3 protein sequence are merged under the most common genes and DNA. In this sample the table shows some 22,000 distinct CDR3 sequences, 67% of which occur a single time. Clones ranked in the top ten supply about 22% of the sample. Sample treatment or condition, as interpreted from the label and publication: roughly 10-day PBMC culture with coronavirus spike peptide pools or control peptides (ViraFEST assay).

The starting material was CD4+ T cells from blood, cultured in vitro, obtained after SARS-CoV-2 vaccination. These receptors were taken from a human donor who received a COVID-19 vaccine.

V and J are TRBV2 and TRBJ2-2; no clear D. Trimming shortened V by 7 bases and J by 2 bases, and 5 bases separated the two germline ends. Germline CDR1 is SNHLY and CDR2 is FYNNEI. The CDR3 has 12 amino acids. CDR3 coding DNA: TGTGCCAGCAAGGTTAACACCGGGGAGCTGTTTTTT. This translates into CASKVNTGELFF.

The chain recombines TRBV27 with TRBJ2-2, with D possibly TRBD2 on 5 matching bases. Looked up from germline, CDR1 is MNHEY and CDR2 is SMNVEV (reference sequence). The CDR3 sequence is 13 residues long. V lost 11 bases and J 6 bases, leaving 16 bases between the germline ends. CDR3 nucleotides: TGTGCCGTTTCCACTAGTCCGCCCGGGGAGCTGTTTTTT. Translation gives CAVSTSPPGELFF.

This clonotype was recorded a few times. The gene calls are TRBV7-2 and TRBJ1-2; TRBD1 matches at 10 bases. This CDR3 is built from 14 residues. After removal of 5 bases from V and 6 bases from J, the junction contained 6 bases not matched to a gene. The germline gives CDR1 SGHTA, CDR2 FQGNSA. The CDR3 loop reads CASSTDRGQDGYTF. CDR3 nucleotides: TGTGCCAGCAGCACAGACAGGGGGCAGGATGGCTACACCTTC.

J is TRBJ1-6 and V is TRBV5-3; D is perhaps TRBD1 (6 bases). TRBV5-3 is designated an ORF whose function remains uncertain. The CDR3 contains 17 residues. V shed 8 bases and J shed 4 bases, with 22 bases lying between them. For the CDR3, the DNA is TGTGCCAGCAGCCAAGGGTTTGGACAGCCTTATAATTCACCCCTCCACTTT. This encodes CASSQGFGQPYNSPLHF.

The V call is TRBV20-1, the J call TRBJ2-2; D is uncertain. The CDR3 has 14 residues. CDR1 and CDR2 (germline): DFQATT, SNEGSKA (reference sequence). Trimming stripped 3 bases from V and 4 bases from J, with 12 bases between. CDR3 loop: CSASSTSGTGELFF. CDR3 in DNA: TGCAGTGCTAGCTCTACCTCGGGCACCGGGGAGCTGTTTTTT.

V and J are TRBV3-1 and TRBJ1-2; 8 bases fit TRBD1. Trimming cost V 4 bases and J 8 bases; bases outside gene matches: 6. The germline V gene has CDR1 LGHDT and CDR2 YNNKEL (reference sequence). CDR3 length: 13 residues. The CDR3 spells CASSRIGTGGYTF. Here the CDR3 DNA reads TGTGCCAGCAGCCGTATCGGGACAGGCGGCTACACCTTC.

CDR3 coding DNA: TGTGCCAGCAGTGAAGCCGACAGGGTGCAGGGTGGCTACACCTTC. This encodes CASSEADRVQGGYTF. J is TRBJ1-2 and V is TRBV25-1; TRBD1 matches 7 bases. The V gene's germline CDR1 is MGHDK and CDR2 SYGVNS. J was trimmed by 7 bases and V by 2 bases; bases with no gene match: 10. CDR3 length equals 15 residues.

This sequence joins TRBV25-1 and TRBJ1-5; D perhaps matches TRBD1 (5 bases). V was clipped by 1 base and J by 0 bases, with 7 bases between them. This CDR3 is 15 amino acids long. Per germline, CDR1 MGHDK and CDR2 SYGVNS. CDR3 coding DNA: TGTGCCAGCAGTGAATTGGGGGATAGCAATCAGCCCCAGCATTTT. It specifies CASSELGDSNQPQHF.

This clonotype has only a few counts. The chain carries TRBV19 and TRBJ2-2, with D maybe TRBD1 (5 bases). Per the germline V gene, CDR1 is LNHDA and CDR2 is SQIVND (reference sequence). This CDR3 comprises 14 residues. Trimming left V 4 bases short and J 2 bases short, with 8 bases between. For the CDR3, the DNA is TGTGCCAGTAGTAACCAGGGCAACACCGGGGAGCTGTTTTTT. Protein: CASSNQGNTGELFF.

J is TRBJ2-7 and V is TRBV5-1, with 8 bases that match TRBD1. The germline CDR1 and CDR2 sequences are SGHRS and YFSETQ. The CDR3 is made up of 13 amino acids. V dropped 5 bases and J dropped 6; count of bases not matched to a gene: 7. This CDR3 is CASRTGQGSEQYF. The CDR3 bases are TGCGCCAGCAGAACCGGACAGGGTAGCGAGCAGTACTTC. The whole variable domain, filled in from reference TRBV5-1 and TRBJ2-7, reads KAGVTQTPRYLIKTRGQQVTLSCSPISGHRSVSWYQQTPGQGLQFLFEYFSETQRNKGNFPGRFSGRQFSNSRSEMNVSTLELGDSALYLCASRTGQGSEQYFGPGTRLTVT.

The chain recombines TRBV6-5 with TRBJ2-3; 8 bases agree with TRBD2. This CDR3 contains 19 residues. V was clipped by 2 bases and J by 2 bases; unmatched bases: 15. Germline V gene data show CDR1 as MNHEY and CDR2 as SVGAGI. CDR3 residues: CASSYPGRGLVGTTDTQYF. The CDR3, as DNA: TGTGCCAGCAGTTACCCCGGGAGGGGGTTGGTTGGGACCACAGATACGCAGTATTTT.

Here the CDR3 reads CASSETGIDTEAFF. The CDR3 DNA is TGTGCCAGCAGCGAGACAGGGATAGACACTGAAGCTTTCTTT. The chain combines TRBV6-4 with TRBJ1-1, with 7 bases that match TRBD1. The J segment lost 3 bases and the V segment lost 6 bases, leaving 7 bases of the junction unmatched. Germline CDR1 and CDR2: MRHNA and SNTAGT. The CDR3 length is 14 residues.

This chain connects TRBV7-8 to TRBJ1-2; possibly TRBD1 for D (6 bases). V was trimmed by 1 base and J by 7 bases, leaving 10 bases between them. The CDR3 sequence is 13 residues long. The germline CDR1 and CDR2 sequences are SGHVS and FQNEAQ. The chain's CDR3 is CASSLGRGGGYTF. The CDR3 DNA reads TGTGCCAGCAGCTTAGGGAGGGGGGGTGGCTACACCTTC.

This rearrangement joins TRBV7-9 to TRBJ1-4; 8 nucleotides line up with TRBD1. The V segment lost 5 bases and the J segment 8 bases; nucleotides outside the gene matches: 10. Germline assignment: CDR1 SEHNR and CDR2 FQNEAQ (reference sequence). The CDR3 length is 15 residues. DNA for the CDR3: TGTGCCAGCAGCCAACCGGACAGGGAACGGGAAAAACTGTTTTTT. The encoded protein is CASSQPDREREKLFF.

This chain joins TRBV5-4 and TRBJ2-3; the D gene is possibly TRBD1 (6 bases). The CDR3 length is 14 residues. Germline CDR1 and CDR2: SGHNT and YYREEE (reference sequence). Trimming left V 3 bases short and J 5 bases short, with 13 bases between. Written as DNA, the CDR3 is TGTGCCAGCAGCTCGCGATCCAGGGGAGATACGCAGTATTTT. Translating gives CASSSRSRGDTQYF.

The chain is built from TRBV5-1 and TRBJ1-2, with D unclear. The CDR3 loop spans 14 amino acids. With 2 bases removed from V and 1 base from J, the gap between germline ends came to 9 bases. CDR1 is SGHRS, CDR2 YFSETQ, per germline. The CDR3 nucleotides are TGCGCCAGCAGCTTTGGCGGTGTTAACTATGGCTACACCTTC. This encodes CASSFGGVNYGYTF.

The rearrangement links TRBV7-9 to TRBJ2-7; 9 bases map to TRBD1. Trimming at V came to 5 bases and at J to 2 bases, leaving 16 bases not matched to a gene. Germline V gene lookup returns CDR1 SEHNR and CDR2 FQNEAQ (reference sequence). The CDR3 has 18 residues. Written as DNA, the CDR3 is TGTGCCAGCAGCCGCACAAAACTGGGACAGGGTAAACCCTACGAGCAGTACTTC. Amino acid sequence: CASSRTKLGQGKPYEQYF.

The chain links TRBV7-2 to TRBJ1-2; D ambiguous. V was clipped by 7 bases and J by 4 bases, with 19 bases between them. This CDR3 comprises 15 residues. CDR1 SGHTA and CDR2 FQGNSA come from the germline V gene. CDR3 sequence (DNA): TGTGCCAGCACCTCCGGATACGGGGAGGGCTATGGCTACACCTTC. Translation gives CASTSGYGEGYGYTF.

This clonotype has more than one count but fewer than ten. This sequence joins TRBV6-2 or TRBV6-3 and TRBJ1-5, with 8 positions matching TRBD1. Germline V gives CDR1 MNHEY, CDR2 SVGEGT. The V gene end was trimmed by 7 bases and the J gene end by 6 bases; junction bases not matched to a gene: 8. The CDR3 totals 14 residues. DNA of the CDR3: TGTGCCAGCATAAGGCAGGGGGCCGTTCAGCCCCAGCATTTT. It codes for CASIRQGAVQPQHF.

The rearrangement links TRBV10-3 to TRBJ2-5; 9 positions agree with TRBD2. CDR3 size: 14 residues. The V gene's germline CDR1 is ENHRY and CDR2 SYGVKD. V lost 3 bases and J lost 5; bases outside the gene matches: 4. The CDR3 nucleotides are TGTGCCATCAGTGAAACTAGCGGGTATGAGACCCAGTACTTC. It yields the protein CAISETSGYETQYF.

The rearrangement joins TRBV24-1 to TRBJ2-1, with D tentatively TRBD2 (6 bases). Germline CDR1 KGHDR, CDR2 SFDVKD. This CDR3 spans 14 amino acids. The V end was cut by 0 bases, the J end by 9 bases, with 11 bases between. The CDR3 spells CATSDLRVGLEQFF. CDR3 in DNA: TGTGCCACCAGTGATTTGCGCGTGGGACTTGAGCAGTTCTTC.

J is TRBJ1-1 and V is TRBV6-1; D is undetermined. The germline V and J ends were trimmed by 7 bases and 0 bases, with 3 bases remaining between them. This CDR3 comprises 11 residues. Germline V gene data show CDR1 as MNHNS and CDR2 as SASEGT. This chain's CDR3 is CASKVNTEAFF. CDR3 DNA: TGTGCCAGCAAGGTGAACACTGAAGCTTTCTTT.

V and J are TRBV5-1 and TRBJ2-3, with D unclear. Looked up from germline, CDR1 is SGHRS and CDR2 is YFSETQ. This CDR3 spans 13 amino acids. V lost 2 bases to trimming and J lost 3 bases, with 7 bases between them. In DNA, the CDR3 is TGCGCCAGCAGCTTAGGCAGAACAGATACGCAGTATTTT. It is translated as CASSLGRTDTQYF.

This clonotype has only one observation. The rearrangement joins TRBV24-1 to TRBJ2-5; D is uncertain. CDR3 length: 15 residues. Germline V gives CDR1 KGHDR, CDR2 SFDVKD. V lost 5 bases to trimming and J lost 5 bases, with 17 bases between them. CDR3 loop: CATSGSANTRETQYF. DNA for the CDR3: TGTGCCACCAGTGGGTCAGCAAACACACGGGAGACCCAGTACTTC.

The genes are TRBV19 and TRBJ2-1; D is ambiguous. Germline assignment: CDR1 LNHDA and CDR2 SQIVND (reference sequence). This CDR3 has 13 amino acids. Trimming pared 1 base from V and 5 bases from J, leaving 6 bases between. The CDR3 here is CASSIVHNNEQFF. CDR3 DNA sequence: TGTGCCAGTAGTATAGTACACAACAATGAGCAGTTCTTC.

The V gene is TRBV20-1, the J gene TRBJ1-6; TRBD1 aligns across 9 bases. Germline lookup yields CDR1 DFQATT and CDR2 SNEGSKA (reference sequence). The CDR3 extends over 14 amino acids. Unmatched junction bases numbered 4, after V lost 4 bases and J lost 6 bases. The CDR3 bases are TGCAGTGCTATCCGGGACAGGGCTAATTCACCCCTCCACTTT. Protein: CSAIRDRANSPLHF.

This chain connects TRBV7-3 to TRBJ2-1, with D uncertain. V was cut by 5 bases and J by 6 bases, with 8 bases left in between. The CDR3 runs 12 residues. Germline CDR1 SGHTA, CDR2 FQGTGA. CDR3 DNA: TGTGCCAGCAGCATCCCAGGCAATGAGCAGTTCTTC. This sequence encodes CASSIPGNEQFF.